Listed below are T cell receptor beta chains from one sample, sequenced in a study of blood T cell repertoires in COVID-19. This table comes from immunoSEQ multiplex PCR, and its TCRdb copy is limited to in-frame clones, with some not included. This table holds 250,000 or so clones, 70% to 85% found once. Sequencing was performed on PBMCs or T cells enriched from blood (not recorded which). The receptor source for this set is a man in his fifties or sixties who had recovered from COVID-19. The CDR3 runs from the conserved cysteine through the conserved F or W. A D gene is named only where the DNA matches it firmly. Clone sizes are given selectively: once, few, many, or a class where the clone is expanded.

CDR3: CASSQDRVGGYTF; DNA: TGTGCCAGCAGTCAAGACAGGGTAGGAGGCTACACCTTC; J: TRBJ1-2; size: NA; V: TRBV7-9; D: TRBD1
CDR3: CATSRDPRTSGGALQETQYF; DNA: TGTGCCACCAGCAGAGATCCAAGGACTAGCGGGGGGGCCCTACAAGAGACCCAGTACTTC; J: TRBJ2-5; size: NA; V: TRBV15; D: TRBD2
CDR3: CAIIRVWSNQPQHF; DNA: TGTGCCATCATCCGGGTTTGGAGCAATCAGCCCCAGCATTTT; J: TRBJ1-5; size: NA; V: TRBV10-3; D: NA
CDR3: CASSWTGTGEGETQYF; DNA: TGCGCCAGCAGCTGGACCGGGACAGGGGAAGGAGAGACCCAGTACTTC; J: TRBJ2-5; size: NA; V: TRBV5-1; D: TRBD1
CDR3: CASSPREGADTQYF; DNA: TGTGCCAGTAGCCCCAGGGAAGGGGCAGATACGCAGTATTTT; J: TRBJ2-3; size: once; V: TRBV19; D: NA
CDR3: CASSARQGSYGYTF; DNA: TGCGCCAGCAGCGCTAGACAGGGCAGCTATGGCTACACCTTC; J: TRBJ1-2; size: NA; V: TRBV5-1; D: TRBD1
CDR3: CSVAQGGTEAFF; DNA: TGCAGCGTGGCGCAGGGTGGCACTGAAGCTTTCTTT; J: TRBJ1-1; size: NA; V: TRBV29-1; D: NA
CDR3: CASSESRLAGPGELFF; DNA: TGTGCCAGCAGTGAATCGCGCCTAGCGGGGCCCGGGGAGCTGTTTTTT; J: TRBJ2-2; size: few; V: TRBV2; D: TRBD2
CDR3: CSPGNYGYTF; DNA: TGCAGCCCAGGAAACTATGGCTACACCTTC; J: TRBJ1-2; size: NA; V: TRBV20-1; D: NA
CDR3: CASSSNRDRDTEAFF; DNA: TGTGCCAGCAGCTCTAACCGGGACAGGGACACTGAAGCTTTCTTT; J: TRBJ1-1; size: once; V: TRBV7-2; D: TRBD1
CDR3: CASVKGRANAEAFF; DNA: TGTGCCAGCGTGAAAGGGCGGGCGAACGCTGAAGCTTTCTTT; J: TRBJ1-1; size: NA; V: TRBV2; D: NA
CDR3: CASSQGGGATSTDTQYF; DNA: TGTGCCAGCAGCCAAGGAGGCGGAGCAACAAGCACAGATACGCAGTATTTT; J: TRBJ2-3; size: NA; V: TRBV4-2; D: NA
CDR3: CATRQTGSDGYTF; DNA: TGTGCCACCCGCCAAACAGGGAGCGATGGCTACACCTTC; J: TRBJ1-2; size: NA; V: TRBV24-1; D: NA
CDR3: CASSHAEPGDTEAFF; DNA: TGTGCCAGCAGTCACGCCGAACCGGGAGACACTGAAGCTTTCTTT; J: TRBJ1-1; size: once; V: TRBV6-5; D: NA
CDR3: CASSDTGGAADTQYF; DNA: TGTGCCAGCAGCGACACCGGGGGGGCAGCAGATACGCAGTATTTT; J: TRBJ2-3; size: NA; V: TRBV6-2/TRBV6-3; D: TRBD2
CDR3: CASNQTPGPYGYTF; DNA: TGTGCCAGCAACCAGACTCCAGGGCCCTATGGCTACACCTTC; J: TRBJ1-2; size: NA; V: TRBV6-1; D: NA
CDR3: CASSLTGTGRNTEAFF; DNA: TGTGCCAGCAGTTTAACAGGGACGGGGAGGAACACTGAAGCTTTCTTT; J: TRBJ1-1; size: NA; V: TRBV27; D: NA
CDR3: CASSLDGLYGGNIQYF; DNA: TGTGCCAGCAGCTTAGATGGACTCTACGGTGGAAACATTCAGTACTTC; J: TRBJ2-4; size: NA; V: TRBV7-9; D: NA
CDR3: CASSFDPRGDTQYF; DNA: TGCGCCAGCAGCTTCGACCCCCGAGGAGATACGCAGTATTTT; J: TRBJ2-3; size: NA; V: TRBV5-1; D: NA
CDR3: CASSYSRSGNSPLHF; DNA: TGTGCCAGCAGTTACTCGCGTTCAGGAAATTCACCCCTCCACTTT; J: TRBJ1-6; size: once; V: TRBV6-5; D: NA
CDR3: CASSYFGTKFSEQYF; DNA: TGTGCCAGCAGTTACTTCGGGACTAAATTCAGCGAGCAGTACTTC; J: TRBJ2-7; size: NA; V: TRBV6-2/TRBV6-3; D: TRBD2
CDR3: CASSLQGASDGYTF; DNA: TGTGCCAGCAGCCTACAGGGGGCGTCCGATGGCTACACCTTC; J: TRBJ1-2; size: NA; V: TRBV7-9; D: TRBD1
CDR3: CASSHEPGQGHGYTF; DNA: TGCGCCAGCAGCCATGAACCAGGACAGGGACATGGCTACACCTTC; J: TRBJ1-2; size: NA; V: TRBV4-3; D: TRBD1
CDR3: CASSIDRGGAEAFF; DNA: TGTGCCAGTAGTATCGACAGGGGCGGCGCTGAAGCTTTCTTT; J: TRBJ1-1; size: NA; V: TRBV19; D: TRBD1
CDR3: CASSPRQGSMNTEAFF; DNA: TGTGCCAGCTCACCTCGACAGGGCTCGATGAACACTGAAGCTTTCTTT; J: TRBJ1-1; size: NA; V: TRBV18; D: TRBD1
CDR3: CASSRGQEGYGYTF; DNA: TGTGCCAGCAGCCGAGGACAGGAGGGCTATGGCTACACCTTC; J: TRBJ1-2; size: NA; V: TRBV5-8; D: TRBD1
CDR3: CASRYRGGNTEAFF; DNA: TGTGCCAGTAGATATCGGGGAGGGAACACTGAAGCTTTCTTT; J: TRBJ1-1; size: NA; V: TRBV19; D: NA
CDR3: CSAVGGGTGELFF; DNA: TGCAGCGCCGTGGGGGGAGGCACCGGGGAGCTGTTTTTT; J: TRBJ2-2; size: once; V: TRBV29-1; D: NA
CDR3: CASSLAVRGTEAFF; DNA: TGTGCCAGCAGCTTAGCAGTCAGGGGCACTGAAGCTTTCTTT; J: TRBJ1-1; size: few; V: TRBV7-2; D: NA
CDR3: CASRVQGYNSPLHF; DNA: TGTGCCAGCAGAGTTCAGGGATATAATTCACCCCTCCACTTT; J: TRBJ1-6; size: NA; V: TRBV2; D: NA
CDR3: CASSSQGAQPQHF; DNA: TGTGCCAGCAGCTCACAGGGGGCCCAGCCCCAGCATTTT; J: TRBJ1-5; size: NA; V: TRBV7-2; D: TRBD1
CDR3: CASSFPRGTPSSYNSPLHF; DNA: TGTGCCAGCAGCTTTCCCAGGGGGACTCCCAGCTCCTATAATTCACCCCTCCACTTT; J: TRBJ1-6; size: NA; V: TRBV7-9; D: TRBD1
CDR3: CASSYTQGNEKLFF; DNA: TGTGCCAGCAGTTATACACAGGGGAACGAAAAACTGTTTTTT; J: TRBJ1-4; size: once; V: TRBV6-5; D: TRBD1
CDR3: CASSQGPGAGELFF; DNA: TGCGCCAGCAGCCAGGGGCCGGGAGCCGGGGAGCTGTTTTTT; J: TRBJ2-2; size: NA; V: TRBV4-1; D: NA